This record concerns one T cell receptor beta chain sequence. Its specificity is unknown. CD4+CD45RO+CD25- cells were isolated as memory CD4+ T cells. Per the germline V gene, CDR1 is LNHNV and CDR2 is YYDKDF (reference sequence). The V end lost 1 base, the J end lost 1 base, and 10 bases lay between the germline ends. The CDR3 is 15 amino acids. Full-length variable regions came from constant-region reverse primers plus semi-nested Nested Universal Primer A PCR. TCRdb reanalysed the 5' RACE reads using MiXCR and keeps one entry per CDR3 protein. The table lists 7,500 to 9,500 distinct CDR3 sequences, 36% of them singletons. Study observations and caveats: Larger-cohort validation covered only one TCR beta V-J rearrangement. In terms of TCR gene usage, tumor memory CD4+ T cells clustered together with blood and lymph node memory CD4+ cells, as well as with lymph node naive CD4+ cells.

This clonotype originated in a female donor with breast cancer. Sequenced: tumor-infiltrating memory CD4+ T cells sorted from the breast tumor. Sample subset: memory CD4+ T cells, CD4+CD45RO+CD25-. J is TRBJ2-5 and V is TRBV15; D gene ambiguous. DNA of the CDR3: TGTGCCACCAGCAGAGTGGCAGGCCTCCAAGAGACCCAGTACTTC. The encoded protein is CATSRVAGLQETQYF.